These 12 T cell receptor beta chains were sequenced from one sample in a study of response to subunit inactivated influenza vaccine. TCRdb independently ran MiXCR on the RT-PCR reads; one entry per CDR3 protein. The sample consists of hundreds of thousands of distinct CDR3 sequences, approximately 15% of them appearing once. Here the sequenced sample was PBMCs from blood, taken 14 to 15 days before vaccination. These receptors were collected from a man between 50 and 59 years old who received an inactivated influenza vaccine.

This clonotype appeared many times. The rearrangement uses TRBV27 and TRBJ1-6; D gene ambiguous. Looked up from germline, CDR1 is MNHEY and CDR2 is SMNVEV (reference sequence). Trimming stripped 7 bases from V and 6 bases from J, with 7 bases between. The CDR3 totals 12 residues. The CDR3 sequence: CASKLGNSPLHF. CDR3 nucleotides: TGTGCCAGCAAGTTGGGTAATTCACCCCTCCACTTT.

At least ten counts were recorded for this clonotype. CDR3 region: CASSLNLYELGGYTF. CDR3 DNA: TGTGCCAGCAGCTTAAATCTTTACGAGTTGGGTGGCTACACCTTC. V is TRBV11-2 and J is TRBJ1-2; unclear D gene. V was cut by 2 bases and J by 7 bases, with 17 bases left in between. The germline gives CDR1 SGHAT, CDR2 FQNNGV. The CDR3 covers 15 residues.

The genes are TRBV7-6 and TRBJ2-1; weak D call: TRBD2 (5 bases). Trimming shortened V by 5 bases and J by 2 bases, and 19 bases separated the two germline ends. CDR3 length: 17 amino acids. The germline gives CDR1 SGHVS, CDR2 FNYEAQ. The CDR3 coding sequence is TGTGCCAGCAGCGCTCCTAAGCGAGGGAGCCCCTACAATGAGCAGTTCTTC. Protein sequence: CASSAPKRGSPYNEQFF.

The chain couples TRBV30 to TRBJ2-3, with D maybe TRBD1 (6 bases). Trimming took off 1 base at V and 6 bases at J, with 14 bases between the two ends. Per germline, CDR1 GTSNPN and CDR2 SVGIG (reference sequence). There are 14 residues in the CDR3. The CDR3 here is CAWSGQVRVDTQYF. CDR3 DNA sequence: TGTGCCTGGAGTGGACAGGTCCGGGTGGATACGCAGTATTTT.

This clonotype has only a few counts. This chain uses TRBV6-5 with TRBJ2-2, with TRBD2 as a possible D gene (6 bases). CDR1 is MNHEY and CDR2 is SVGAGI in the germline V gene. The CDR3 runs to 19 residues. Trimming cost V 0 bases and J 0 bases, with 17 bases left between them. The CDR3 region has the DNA TGTGCCAGCAGTTACTCTCATCCTGCGGGAACTCCGAACACCGGGGAGCTGTTTTTT. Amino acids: CASSYSHPAGTPNTGELFF.

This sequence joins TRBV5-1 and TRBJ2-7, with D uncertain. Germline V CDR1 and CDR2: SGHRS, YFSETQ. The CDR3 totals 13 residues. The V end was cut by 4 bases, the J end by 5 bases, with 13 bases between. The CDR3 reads CASSLPSPDEQYF. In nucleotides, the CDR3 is TGCGCCAGCAGCCTCCCTTCGCCCGACGAGCAGTACTTC.

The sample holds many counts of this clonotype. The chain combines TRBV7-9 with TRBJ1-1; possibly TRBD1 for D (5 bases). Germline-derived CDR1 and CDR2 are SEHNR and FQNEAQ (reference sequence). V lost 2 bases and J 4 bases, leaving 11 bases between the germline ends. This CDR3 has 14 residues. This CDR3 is CASSLTRGSTEAFF. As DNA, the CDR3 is TGTGCCAGCAGCTTAACCCGGGGGAGCACTGAAGCTTTCTTT.

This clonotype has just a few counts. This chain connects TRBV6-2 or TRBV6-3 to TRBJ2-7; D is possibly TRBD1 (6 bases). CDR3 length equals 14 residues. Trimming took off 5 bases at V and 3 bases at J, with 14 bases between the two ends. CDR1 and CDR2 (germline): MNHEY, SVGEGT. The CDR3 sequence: CASSGLTGYYEQYF. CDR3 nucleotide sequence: TGTGCCAGCAGTGGACTGACAGGTTACTACGAGCAGTACTTC.

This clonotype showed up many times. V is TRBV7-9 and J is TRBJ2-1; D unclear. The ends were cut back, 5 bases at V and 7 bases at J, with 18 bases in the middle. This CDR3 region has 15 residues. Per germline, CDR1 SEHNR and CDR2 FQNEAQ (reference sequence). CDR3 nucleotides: TGTGCCAGCAGCCCGGCCGAGACCTTAAGGAATGAGCAGTTCTTC. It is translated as CASSPAETLRNEQFF.

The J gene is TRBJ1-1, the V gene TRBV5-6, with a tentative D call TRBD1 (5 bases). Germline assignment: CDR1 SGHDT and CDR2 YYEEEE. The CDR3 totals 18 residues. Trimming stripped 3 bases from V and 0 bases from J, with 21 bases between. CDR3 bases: TGTGCCAGCAGCTCATTACTACAGGTAGGCGGCTTGAACACTGAAGCTTTCTTT. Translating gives CASSSLLQVGGLNTEAFF.

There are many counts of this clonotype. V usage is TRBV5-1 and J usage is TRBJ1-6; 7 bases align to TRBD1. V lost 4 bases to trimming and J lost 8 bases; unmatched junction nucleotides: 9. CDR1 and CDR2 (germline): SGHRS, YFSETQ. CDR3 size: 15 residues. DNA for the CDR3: TGCGCCAGCAGCACCGGACAGGCGGGGTATTCACCCCTCCACTTT. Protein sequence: CASSTGQAGYSPLHF.

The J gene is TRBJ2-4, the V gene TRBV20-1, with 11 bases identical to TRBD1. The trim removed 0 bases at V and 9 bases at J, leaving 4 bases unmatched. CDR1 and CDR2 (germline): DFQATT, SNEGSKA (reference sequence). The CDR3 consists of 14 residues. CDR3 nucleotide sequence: TGCAGTGCTAGAGATGGACAGGGGGCGGGCATTCAGTACTTC. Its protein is CSARDGQGAGIQYF.